The clone carrying this T cell receptor (beta chain) has just a few counts. This sample was taken from a study of human T cells and chemical hapten exposure. About the research overall: The variation in per-sample TCR yields arose mainly from small differences in pooled library volumes.

The study used a library that attached unique molecular identifiers to individual cDNA molecules. Original handling: Counts of TCRs in each sample centred on a median of about 95,000 and extended from roughly 23,000 to 700,000. TCRdb re-called the reads through MiXCR, storing one row per CDR3 protein. Clone size and V and J calls follow TCRdb, not the original study. The data show 95,000 to 150,000 distinct CDR3 sequences, approximately 9% seen once. Trimming took off 5 bases at V and 0 bases at J, with 8 bases between the two ends. The CDR3 spans 13 residues. Germline V gene data show CDR1 as SGHVS and CDR2 as FQNEAQ. Extraction yielded total RNA from whole blood (unfractionated).

The rearrangement uses TRBV7-8 and TRBJ2-7, with a tentative D call TRBD2 (6 bases). This TCR derives from a human donor in good health. Some clones in this sample may be carry-over from other donors' samples. The specimen sequenced was whole blood. CDR3 region: CASSPGVSYEQYF. The CDR3 DNA sequence: TGTGCCAGCAGCCCGGGGGTCTCCTACGAGCAGTACTTC.